These 13 T cell receptor beta chains share one sample of origin, sequenced in a study of spatial heterogeneity in lung cancer. TCRdb recomputed calls from the 5' RACE reads with MiXCR, one row per CDR3 protein. This sample has approximately 110,000 distinct CDR3 sequences; 10% to 12% occur once, and the top ten carry 20% to 30%. The sample's time point: blood at routine non-recurrence follow-up after resection. This material consisted of PBMCs, taken at follow-up. The receptors come from a female donor with early-stage non-small cell lung cancer.

This clonotype has a handful of counts. CDR3 DNA: TGCGCCAGCAGCCTAGCGGGAGGATCAAACGAGCAGTACTTC. This encodes CASSLAGGSNEQYF. The chain joins TRBV5-1 to TRBJ2-7; 11 bases align to TRBD2. Germline loops: CDR1 SGHRS, CDR2 YFSETQ. V lost 4 bases, J lost 5 bases, and 5 bases stayed unmatched. The CDR3 is 14 amino acids.

Ten or more counts support this clonotype. The chain combines TRBV4-1 with TRBJ2-3, with 14 bases identical to TRBD2. The CDR3 is 16 amino acids. Germline V lookup: CDR1 MGHRA, CDR2 YSYEKL. The V and J ends lost 1 base and 4 bases, in that order; junction bases with no gene match: 1. The CDR3 DNA reads TGCGCCAGCAGCCAAGTGGGACTAGCGGGAGCAGATACGCAGTATTTT. This translates into CASSQVGLAGADTQYF.

The chain has TRBV18 and TRBJ2-7; TRBD1 is a possible D gene (6 bases). V gave up 1 base and J gave up 5 bases, with 15 bases separating them. The CDR3 is 15 residues long. CDR1 KGHSH and CDR2 LQKENI come from the germline V gene. CDR3 residues: CASSPLPTGYNEQYV. In DNA, the CDR3 is TGTGCCAGCTCACCACTTCCCACAGGGTATAACGAGCAGTACGTC.

This clonotype was found a few times. The chain joins TRBV6-4 to TRBJ1-5, with unresolved D. The CDR3 contains 10 residues. Germline CDR1 is MRHNA and CDR2 is SNTAGT. V lost 6 bases and J 5 bases, leaving 2 bases between the germline ends. CDR3 bases: TGTGCCAGCAGCTATCAGCCCCAGCATTTT. This translates into CASSYQPQHF.

The table lists this clonotype with a few counts. V is TRBV10-3 and J is TRBJ2-3, with D perhaps matching TRBD2 (5 bases). Germline V gene lookup returns CDR1 ENHRY and CDR2 SYGVKD. The V and J ends lost 2 bases and 1 base respectively, with 13 bases between them. This CDR3 is built from 16 residues. The CDR3 sequence is CAISEGSGLGTDTQYF. The CDR3, as DNA: TGTGCCATCAGTGAGGGGAGCGGCCTAGGCACAGATACGCAGTATTTT.

The chain uses TRBV29-1 and TRBJ2-7, with D uncertain. Between the trimmed V and J ends, which lost 0 bases and 1 base, there was a span of 7 bases. CDR3 length: 13 amino acids. CDR1 and CDR2 from the germline V gene are SQVTM and ANQGSEA. As DNA, the CDR3 is TGCAGCGTTGAAGATGGCCTTTCCTACGAGCAGTACGTC. It translates to CSVEDGLSYEQYV.

At least ten counts were recorded for this clonotype. V gene TRBV7-2 combines with J gene TRBJ1-5; the D is unclear. V was shortened by 5 bases and J by 4 bases, with 6 bases between the two germline ends. The CDR3 consists of 12 residues. Per the germline V gene, CDR1 is SGHTA and CDR2 is FQGNSA. In DNA form, the CDR3 reads TGTGCCAGCAGCCCCTATAATCAGCCCCAGCATTTT. It encodes CASSPYNQPQHF.

This clonotype was found many times. The chain employs TRBV28 and TRBJ1-4, with D unclear. The CDR3 sequence is 13 residues long. V was cut by 6 bases and J by 10 bases, with 15 bases left in between. Germline V lookup: CDR1 MDHEN, CDR2 SYDVKM. The CDR3: CASRTRGSRKLFF. The CDR3 bases are TGTGCCAGCAGGACCAGAGGGTCGAGAAAACTGTTTTTT.

Many counts were recorded for this clonotype. This chain links TRBV28 with TRBJ2-3, with TRBD2 matching over 7 bases. V was pared by 8 bases and J by 1 base, with 3 bases of the junction left unmatched. The CDR3 runs 13 residues. Per germline, CDR1 MDHEN and CDR2 SYDVKM. The CDR3 DNA follows: TGTGCCAGCGGACTAGGGGGCACAGATACGCAGTATTTT. Its translation: CASGLGGTDTQYF.

This CDR3 reads CASSPSQSSGYTF. In DNA form, the CDR3 reads TGTGCCAGCTCACCCTCACAGAGCTCTGGCTACACCTTC. This chain uses TRBV18 with TRBJ1-2; D is undetermined. The CDR3 extends over 13 amino acids. Germline V CDR1 and CDR2: KGHSH, LQKENI. V dropped 3 bases and J dropped 7 bases, with 12 bases sitting between them.

The rearrangement uses TRBV4-1 and TRBJ2-3; D perhaps matches TRBD1 (6 bases). The CDR3 is made up of 13 amino acids. Germline CDR1 is MGHRA and CDR2 is YSYEKL. Between the trimmed V and J ends, which lost 6 bases and 5 bases, there was a span of 12 bases. DNA of the CDR3: TGCGCCAGCAGTCCAGGGGTACTAGATACGCAGTATTTT. Protein: CASSPGVLDTQYF.

In its sample, this clonotype was seen many times. This chain joins TRBV18 and TRBJ1-6, with D possibly TRBD1 on 5 matching bases. Trimming left V 3 bases short and J 7 bases short, with 10 bases between. The germline gives CDR1 KGHSH, CDR2 LQKENI. The CDR3 length is 14 residues. CDR3 residues: CASSPGLKNSPLHF. The DNA of the CDR3 is TGTGCCAGCTCACCGGGACTGAAGAATTCACCCCTCCACTTT.

This clonotype was found a few times. The gene calls are TRBV7-8 and TRBJ1-1, with TRBD1 matching over 9 bases. This CDR3 has 15 amino acids. Trimming cost V 5 bases and J 6 bases; bases outside gene matches: 10. Germline values: CDR1 SGHVS, CDR2 FQNEAQ. CDR3 sequence (DNA): TGTGCCAGCAGCCCCGGGGCGGACAGGGGCGCTGAAGCTTTCTTT. Translation gives CASSPGADRGAEAFF. Full variable domain (remainder filled in from reference TRBV7-8 and TRBJ1-1): GAGVSQSPRYKVAKRGQDVALRCDPISGHVSLFWYQQALGQGPEFLTYFQNEAQLDKSGLPSDRFFAERPEGSVSTLKIQRTQQEDSAVYLCASSPGADRGAEAFFGQGTRLTVV.